Shown below are 29 T cell receptor beta chains from a single sample sequenced in a study of response to subunit inactivated influenza vaccine. TCRdb reprocessed the RT-PCR reads with MiXCR, giving one entry per CDR3 protein. The data hold some 520,000 distinct CDR3 sequences, with about 15% observed a single time. This specimen was CD4+ T cells sorted from PBMCs, taken about 23 months after vaccination. The receptors stem from a man aged 50-75 years who received an inactivated influenza vaccine.

This clonotype was counted only a few times. V usage is TRBV29-1 and J usage is TRBJ2-1; weak D call: TRBD2 (5 bases). V dropped 4 bases and J dropped 1 base, with 11 bases sitting between them. CDR1 is SQVTM and CDR2 is ANQGSEA in the germline V gene. This CDR3 is 14 amino acids long. In nucleotides, the CDR3 is TGCAGCGTTGGGGTGGACTTATCCTACAATGAGCAGTTCTTC. It yields the protein CSVGVDLSYNEQFF.

Concerning this clonotype: A read error may be the cause here, since a much bigger clone is one base away. The chain recombines TRBV12-3 or TRBV12-4 with TRBJ2-7, with 10 bases lining up with TRBD2. V was clipped by 3 bases and J by 1 base; unmatched bases: 3. CDR3 length: 15 residues. The CDR3 sequence is CASSFKRGGSYEQYF. The CDR3 nucleotides read TGTGCCAGCAGTTTCAAGCGGGGGGGTTCCTACGAGCAGTACTTC.

The CDR3 protein is CASTLSNQPQHF. CDR3 sequence (DNA): TGTGCCAGCACCTTAAGCAATCAGCCCCAGCATTTT. The gene calls are TRBV12-3 or TRBV12-4 and TRBJ1-5; D gene unclear. This CDR3 spans 12 amino acids. The ends were cut back, 7 bases at V and 1 base at J, with 5 bases in the middle.

The chain carries TRBV3-1 and TRBJ1-1; D remains ambiguous. The CDR3 is made up of 14 amino acids. Germline assignment: CDR1 LGHDT and CDR2 YNNKEL (reference sequence). V was trimmed by 1 base and J by 11 bases, leaving 17 bases between them. CDR3 sequence: CASSQAGVGGRAFF. CDR3 nucleotide sequence: TGTGCCAGCAGCCAAGCGGGAGTCGGAGGTCGGGCTTTCTTT. Drawing the rest from reference TRBV3-1 and TRBJ1-1, the complete variable domain is DTAVSQTPKYLVTQMGNDKSIKCEQNLGHDTMYWYKQDSKKFLKIMFSYNNKELIINETVPNRFSPKSPDKAHLNLHINSLELGDSAVYFCASSQAGVGGRAFFGQGTRLTVV.

This clonotype came up a few times. This chain links TRBV4-2 with TRBJ2-5; 8 nucleotides match TRBD1. The V gene's germline CDR1 is LGHNA and CDR2 YNFKEQ. The J segment lost 4 bases and the V segment lost 0 bases, leaving 1 base of the junction unmatched. The CDR3 length is 14 residues. The chain's CDR3 is CASSQDGTGETQYF. CDR3 DNA sequence: TGTGCCAGCAGCCAAGATGGGACAGGAGAGACCCAGTACTTC.

This clonotype was detected a few times. This chain connects TRBV29-1 to TRBJ2-1, with D uncertain. Germline V lookup: CDR1 SQVTM, CDR2 ANQGSEA. The CDR3 is made up of 14 amino acids. V was trimmed by 4 bases and J by 8 bases, leaving 18 bases between them. DNA of the CDR3: TGCAGCGTTGCCCGTTCTGGAAGGATAGATGAGCAGTTCTTC. Residues: CSVARSGRIDEQFF.

The CDR3 is CSASGTSYEQYF. The CDR3 bases are TGCAGCGCTAGCGGAACCTCCTACGAGCAGTACTTC. The chain employs TRBV29-1 and TRBJ2-7; 7 nucleotides line up with TRBD2. The germline V gene encodes CDR1 SQVTM and CDR2 ANQGSEA. With V trimmed by 7 bases and J by 0 bases, 3 bases remained unmatched. The CDR3 is 12 residues long.

V gene TRBV18 combines with J gene TRBJ2-1, with unresolved D. With 0 bases removed from V and 8 bases from J, the gap between germline ends came to 8 bases. CDR3 length: 13 residues. Germline V lookup: CDR1 KGHSH, CDR2 LQKENI. The CDR3 DNA follows: TGTGCCAGCTCACCACCGGGGATGCATGAGCAGTTCTTC. Translating gives CASSPPGMHEQFF.

This clonotype was picked up a small number of times. The chain couples TRBV25-1 to TRBJ2-1; D perhaps matches TRBD2 (5 bases). CDR1 MGHDK and CDR2 SYGVNS come from the germline V gene. CDR3 length: 14 amino acids. Trimming left V 7 bases short and J 12 bases short, with 22 bases between. The CDR3 spells CASNLFGRAAWQFF. The DNA of the CDR3 is TGTGCCAGCAATCTATTCGGGCGGGCCGCTTGGCAGTTCTTC.

This clonotype was counted many times. The CDR3 loop reads CASSWGADVDTEAFF. In DNA, the CDR3 is TGCGCCAGCAGCTGGGGAGCTGATGTGGACACTGAAGCTTTCTTT. The gene calls are TRBV5-1 and TRBJ1-1; D gene unclear. Germline lookup yields CDR1 SGHRS and CDR2 YFSETQ. The CDR3 contains 15 residues. Trimming removed 3 bases from V and 3 bases from J, with 15 bases in between.

The CDR3 spells CSATKGAAAETQYF. The CDR3 coding sequence is TGCAGTGCGACTAAGGGGGCCGCGGCAGAGACCCAGTACTTC. This sequence joins TRBV20-1 and TRBJ2-5; 7 bases line up with TRBD1. V trimming: 6 bases; J trimming: 4 bases; junction bases outside the gene matches: 11. Germline V gene lookup returns CDR1 DFQATT and CDR2 SNEGSKA (reference sequence). There are 14 residues in the CDR3.

The V and J genes are TRBV7-2 and TRBJ2-1, with 9 nucleotides matching TRBD1. Germline trimming cut 4 bases from V and 2 bases from J; bases unmatched to any gene: 3. There are 15 residues in the CDR3. Per germline, CDR1 SGHTA and CDR2 FQGNSA. CDR3 sequence reads: CASSSDRGAYNEQFF. The CDR3 DNA follows: TGTGCCAGCAGCTCGGACAGGGGAGCCTACAATGAGCAGTTCTTC.

J is TRBJ1-2 and V is TRBV3-1; the match to TRBD1 covers 7 bases. Per the germline V gene, CDR1 is LGHDT and CDR2 is YNNKEL (reference sequence). This CDR3 spans 15 amino acids. The trim removed 1 base at V and 7 bases at J, leaving 9 bases unmatched. The CDR3 sequence: CASSQGYRQGGGYTF. Written as DNA, the CDR3 is TGTGCCAGCAGCCAAGGCTATCGGCAGGGGGGTGGCTACACCTTC.

The CDR3 coding sequence is TGTGCCAGCAGCGCTACCTGGGTGGCCAAAAACATTCAGTACTTC. Its translation: CASSATWVAKNIQYF. The J gene is TRBJ2-4, the V gene TRBV27; D call uncertain. CDR3 length: 15 amino acids. The V end lost 6 bases, the J end lost 1 base, and 13 bases lay between the germline ends. The germline V gene encodes CDR1 MNHEY and CDR2 SMNVEV (reference sequence).

This clonotype has more than one count but fewer than ten. This chain uses TRBV6-5 with TRBJ2-1; D is undetermined. Trimming took 4 bases from V and 0 from J, leaving 16 bases between them. Germline V gene data show CDR1 as MNHEY and CDR2 as SVGAGI. The CDR3 length is 17 residues. The CDR3 DNA reads as TGTGCCAGCAGTTCTCCCGGGCGGCAGAGCTCCTACAATGAGCAGTTCTTC. Protein product: CASSSPGRQSSYNEQFF.

Comments on this clonotype: The junction departs from germline at one end; a sequencing error may be responsible. The chain employs TRBV12-3 or TRBV12-4 and TRBJ2-7; 10 bases fit TRBD1. This CDR3 is built from 14 residues. CDR3 loop: CSSSQRQGAYEQYF. Written as DNA, the CDR3 is TGTTCCAGCAGTCAAAGACAGGGGGCTTACGAGCAGTACTTC.

This clonotype was observed a handful of times. The V and J genes are TRBV5-1 and TRBJ2-2, with 10 bases matching TRBD2. This CDR3 has 17 residues. Germline CDR1 is SGHRS and CDR2 is YFSETQ. With V trimmed by 1 base and J by 3 bases, 6 bases remained unmatched. CDR3: CASSLSLAGDYTGELFF. CDR3 nucleotides: TGCGCCAGCAGCTTGTCCCTAGCGGGAGACTACACCGGGGAGCTGTTTTTT.

This clonotype was observed a single time. This chain joins TRBV7-2 and TRBJ1-4; maybe TRBD1 (6 bases). CDR3 length: 15 amino acids. Germline V gene lookup returns CDR1 SGHTA and CDR2 FQGNSA. V was shortened by 5 bases and J by 6 bases, with 16 bases between the two germline ends. CDR3 region: CASSKRGAWDEKLFF. CDR3 sequence (DNA): TGTGCCAGCAGCAAGAGGGGGGCATGGGATGAAAAACTGTTTTTT.

This clonotype came up many times. The chain couples TRBV7-9 to TRBJ2-1, with D possibly TRBD1 on 5 matching bases. Germline values: CDR1 SEHNR, CDR2 FQNEAQ (reference sequence). This CDR3 has 13 residues. V lost 4 bases, J lost 13 bases, and 17 bases lay in between. The CDR3 is CASSSRTNPSQFF. CDR3 nucleotide sequence: TGTGCCAGCAGCTCTCGGACAAACCCGAGCCAGTTCTTC.

The chain couples TRBV3-1 to TRBJ2-7; TRBD1 aligns across 9 bases. This CDR3 has 15 amino acids. Per the germline V gene, CDR1 is LGHDT and CDR2 is YNNKEL (reference sequence). V was pared by 5 bases and J by 2 bases, with 7 bases of the junction left unmatched. The CDR3 region has the DNA TGTGCCAGCAGCTCGGCCGGGACAGGGACCTACGAGCAGTACTTC. Translated, it gives CASSSAGTGTYEQYF.

The sample holds one count of this clonotype. This rearrangement joins TRBV7-2 to TRBJ2-7; TRBD2 aligns across 14 bases. J was trimmed by 2 bases and V by 2 bases; bases with no gene match: 5. CDR3 length: 17 residues. Germline CDR1 is SGHTA and CDR2 is FQGNSA. Here the CDR3 DNA reads TGTGCCAGCAGCTTATTACCGGGACTAGCGGGAGCCTACGAGCAGTACTTC. Its translation: CASSLLPGLAGAYEQYF.

V is TRBV13 and J is TRBJ1-6; no clear D gene. Trimming took 2 bases from V and 7 from J, leaving 9 bases between them. Germline loops: CDR1 PRHDT, CDR2 FYEKMQ (reference sequence). This CDR3 contains 14 residues. CDR3 amino acids: CASSLSRANSPLHF. The CDR3 coding sequence is TGTGCCAGCAGCTTAAGTCGGGCGAATTCACCCCTCCACTTT.

This chain links TRBV5-5 with TRBJ2-1, with a possible D match to TRBD1 (6 bases). The CDR3 has 15 residues. Deletions cut 4 bases from V and 0 bases from J, with 11 bases between. CDR1 and CDR2 (germline): SGHKS, YYEKEE (reference sequence). Here the CDR3 DNA reads TGTGCCAGCAGCGGCGGACAGTTCTCCTACAATGAGCAGTTCTTC. This sequence encodes CASSGGQFSYNEQFF.

Only a few counts were recorded for this clonotype. Here the CDR3 DNA reads TGTGCCAGCAGCCGTGATTTCGGGGGCAATCAGCCCCAGCATTTT. Its protein product is CASSRDFGGNQPQHF. The J gene is TRBJ1-5, the V gene TRBV7-2; D gene ambiguous. Germline CDR1 reads SGHTA; CDR2 reads FQGNSA. CDR3 length: 15 amino acids. V was trimmed by 5 bases and J by 2 bases, leaving 13 bases between them.

The CDR3 spells CASSRGAAGESEQYF. The CDR3 bases are TGTGCCAGCAGCCGCGGGGCAGCGGGAGAAAGCGAGCAGTACTTC. V and J are TRBV28 and TRBJ2-7; 8 bases agree with TRBD2. Germline loops: CDR1 MDHEN, CDR2 SYDVKM. V dropped 6 bases and J dropped 6; count of bases not matched to a gene: 13. The CDR3 is 15 residues long.

This CDR3 reads CASTLDPIFSGNTIYF. CDR3 sequence (DNA): TGTGCCAGCACCCTGGATCCAATTTTCTCTGGAAACACCATATATTTT. The chain joins TRBV6-1 to TRBJ1-3; no clear D gene. V lost 7 bases to trimming and J lost 0 bases, with 16 bases between them. The CDR3 has 16 amino acids. Germline CDR1 and CDR2: MNHNS and SASEGT.

This clonotype has a handful of counts. This chain links TRBV11-2 with TRBJ2-2; D is possibly TRBD2 (6 bases). The ends were cut back, 7 bases at V and 4 bases at J, with 19 bases in the middle. CDR1 SGHAT and CDR2 FQNNGV come from the germline V gene. This CDR3 comprises 16 residues. CDR3 sequence (DNA): TGTGCCAGCACCCCTTCGGGTGGAGGGCGCACCGGGGAGCTGTTTTTT. This encodes CASTPSGGGRTGELFF. Combining the CDR3 with reference TRBV11-2 and TRBJ2-2 gives the whole variable domain EAGVAQSPRYKIIEKRQSVAFWCNPISGHATLYWYQQILGQGPKLLIQFQNNGVVDDSQLPKDRFSAERLKGVDSTLKIQPAKLEDSAVYLCASTPSGGGRTGELFFGEGSRLTVL.

The table lists this clonotype with a few counts. V and J are TRBV3-1 and TRBJ2-1, with 7 positions matching TRBD1. Germline V gene data show CDR1 as LGHDT and CDR2 as YNNKEL (reference sequence). The CDR3 contains 14 residues. Trimming removed 3 bases from V and 15 bases from J; junction bases left unmatched: 14. The CDR3 nucleotides are TGTGCCAGCAGCCACGCCTCGACAGGGACGGGTCCGTTCTTC. This encodes CASSHASTGTGPFF.

This clonotype was counted ten times or more. The chain uses TRBV6-6 and TRBJ1-2, with 8 bases aligning to TRBD1. The germline CDR1 and CDR2 sequences are MNHNY and SVGAGI (reference sequence). V gave up 7 bases and J gave up 8 bases; unmatched junction bases: 6. The CDR3 has 12 residues. In DNA, the CDR3 is TGTGCCAGCACGTTTGACAGGGGAGGCTACACCTTC. This sequence encodes CASTFDRGGYTF.